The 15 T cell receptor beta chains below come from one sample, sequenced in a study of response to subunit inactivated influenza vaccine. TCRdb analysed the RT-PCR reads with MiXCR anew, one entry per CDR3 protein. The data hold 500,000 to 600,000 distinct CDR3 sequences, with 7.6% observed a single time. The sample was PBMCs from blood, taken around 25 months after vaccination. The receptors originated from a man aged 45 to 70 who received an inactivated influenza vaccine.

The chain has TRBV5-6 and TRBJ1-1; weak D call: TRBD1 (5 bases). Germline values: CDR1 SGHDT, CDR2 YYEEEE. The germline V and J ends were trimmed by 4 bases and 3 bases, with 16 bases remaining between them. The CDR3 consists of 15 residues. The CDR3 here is CASSGLWQGDTEAFF. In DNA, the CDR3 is TGTGCCAGCAGCGGCCTGTGGCAGGGTGACACTGAAGCTTTCTTT.

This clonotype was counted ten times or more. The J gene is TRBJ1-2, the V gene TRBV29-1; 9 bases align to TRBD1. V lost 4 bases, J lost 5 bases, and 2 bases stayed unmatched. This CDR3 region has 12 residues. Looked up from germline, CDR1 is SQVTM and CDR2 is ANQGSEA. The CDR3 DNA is TGCAGCGTTGGGGGACAGGGATATGGCTACACCTTC. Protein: CSVGGQGYGYTF.

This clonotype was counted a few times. For the CDR3, the DNA is TGTGCCAGCAGCGCCTCCGGGACAAACTCCTACGAGCAGTACTTC. This codes for CASSASGTNSYEQYF. The chain links TRBV9 to TRBJ2-7; D perhaps matches TRBD1 (6 bases). V dropped 3 bases and J dropped 0 bases, with 13 bases sitting between them. The CDR3 has 15 residues. CDR1 and CDR2 (germline): SGDLS, YYNGEE. The entire variable domain, with the rest obtained from reference TRBV9 and TRBJ2-7, is as follows: DSGVTQTPKHLITATGQRVTLRCSPRSGDLSVYWYQQSLDQGLQFLIQYYNGEERAKGNILERFSAQQFPDLHSELNLSSLELGDSALYFCASSASGTNSYEQYFGPGTRLTVT.

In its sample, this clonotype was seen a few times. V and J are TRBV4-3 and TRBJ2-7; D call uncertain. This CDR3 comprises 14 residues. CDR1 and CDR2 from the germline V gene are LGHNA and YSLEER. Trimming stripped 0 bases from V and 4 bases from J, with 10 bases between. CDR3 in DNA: TGCGCCAGCAGCCAAGAGGTAGGAGAATACGAGCAGTACTTC. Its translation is CASSQEVGEYEQYF.

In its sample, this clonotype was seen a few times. The CDR3 DNA sequence: TGCGCCAGCAGCTTGGCCGAGGGGCGGTATGGCTACACCTTC. This translates into CASSLAEGRYGYTF. The V call is TRBV5-1, the J call TRBJ1-2; D might be TRBD1 (5 bases). CDR3 length: 14 amino acids. The germline V and J ends were trimmed by 0 bases and 5 bases, with 11 bases remaining between them. The V gene's germline CDR1 is SGHRS and CDR2 YFSETQ.

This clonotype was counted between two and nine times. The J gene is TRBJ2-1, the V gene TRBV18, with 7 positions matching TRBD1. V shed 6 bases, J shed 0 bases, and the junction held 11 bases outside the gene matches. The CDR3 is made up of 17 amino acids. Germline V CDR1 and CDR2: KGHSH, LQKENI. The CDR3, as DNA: TGTGCCAGCTCCCCTGCTCCGGGACAGAGCTCCTACAATGAGCAGTTCTTC. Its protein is CASSPAPGQSSYNEQFF.

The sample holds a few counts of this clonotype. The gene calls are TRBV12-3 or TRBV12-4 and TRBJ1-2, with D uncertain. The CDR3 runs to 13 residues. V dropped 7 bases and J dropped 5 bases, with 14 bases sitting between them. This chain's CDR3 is CASKKSMGYGYTF. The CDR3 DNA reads TGTGCCAGCAAGAAATCGATGGGGTATGGCTACACCTTC.

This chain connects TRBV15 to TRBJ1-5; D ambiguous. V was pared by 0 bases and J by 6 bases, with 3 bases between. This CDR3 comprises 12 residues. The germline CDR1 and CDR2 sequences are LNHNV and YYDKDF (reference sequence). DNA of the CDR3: TGTGCCACCAGCAGAGATCTTCAGCCCCAGCATTTT. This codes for CATSRDLQPQHF.

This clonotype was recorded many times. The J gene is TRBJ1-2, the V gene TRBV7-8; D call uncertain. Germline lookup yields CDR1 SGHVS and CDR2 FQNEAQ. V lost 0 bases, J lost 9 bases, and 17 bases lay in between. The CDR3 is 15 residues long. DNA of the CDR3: TGTGCCAGCAGCTTAGCGTTCGAGGCGGGGATGAGCTACACCTTC. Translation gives CASSLAFEAGMSYTF.

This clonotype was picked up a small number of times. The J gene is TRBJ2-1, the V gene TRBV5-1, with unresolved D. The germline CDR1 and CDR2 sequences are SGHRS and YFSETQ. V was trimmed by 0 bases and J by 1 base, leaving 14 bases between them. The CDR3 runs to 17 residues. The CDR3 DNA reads TGCGCCAGCAGCTTGGAGTGGGGAAGAGGTTCCTACAATGAGCAGTTCTTC. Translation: CASSLEWGRGSYNEQFF. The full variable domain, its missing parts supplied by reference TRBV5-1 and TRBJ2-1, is KAGVTQTPRYLIKTRGQQVTLSCSPISGHRSVSWYQQTPGQGLQFLFEYFSETQRNKGNFPGRFSGRQFSNSRSEMNVSTLELGDSALYLCASSLEWGRGSYNEQFFGPGTRLTVL.

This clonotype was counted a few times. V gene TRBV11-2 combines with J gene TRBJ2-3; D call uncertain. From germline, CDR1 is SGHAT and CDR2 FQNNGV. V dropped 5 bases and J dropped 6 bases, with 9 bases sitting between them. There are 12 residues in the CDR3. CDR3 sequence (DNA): TGTGCCAGCAGCCACGTATCGGATACGCAGTATTTT. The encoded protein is CASSHVSDTQYF.

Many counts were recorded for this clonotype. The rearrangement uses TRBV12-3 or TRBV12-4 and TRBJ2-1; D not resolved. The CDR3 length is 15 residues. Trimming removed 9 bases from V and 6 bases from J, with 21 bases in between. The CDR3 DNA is TGTGCCAGTACAAACCCCCGAGCAGGTGGCAATGAGCAGTTCTTC. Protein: CASTNPRAGGNEQFF.

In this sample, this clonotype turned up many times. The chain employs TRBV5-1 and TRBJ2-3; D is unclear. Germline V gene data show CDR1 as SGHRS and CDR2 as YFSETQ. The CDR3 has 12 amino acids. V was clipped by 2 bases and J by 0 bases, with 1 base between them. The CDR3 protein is CASSFSTDTQYF. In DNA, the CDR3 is TGCGCCAGCAGCTTTAGCACAGATACGCAGTATTTT.

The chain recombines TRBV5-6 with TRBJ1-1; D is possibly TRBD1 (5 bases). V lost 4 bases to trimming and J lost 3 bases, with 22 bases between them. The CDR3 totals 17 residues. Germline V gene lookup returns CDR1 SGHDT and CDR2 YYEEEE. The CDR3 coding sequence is TGTGCCAGCAGCACGCGAGTTGATCTAGGGGCAGACACTGAAGCTTTCTTT. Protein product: CASSTRVDLGADTEAFF.

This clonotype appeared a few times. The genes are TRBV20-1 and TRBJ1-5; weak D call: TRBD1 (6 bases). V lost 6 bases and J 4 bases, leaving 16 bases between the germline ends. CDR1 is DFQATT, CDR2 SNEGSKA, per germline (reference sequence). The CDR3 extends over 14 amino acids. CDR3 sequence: CSALKGVGNQPQHF. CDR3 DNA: TGCAGTGCCCTCAAGGGGGTGGGAAATCAGCCCCAGCATTTT.